This T cell receptor beta chain stems from a study of blood T cell repertoires in COVID-19. Data came from immunoSEQ multiplex PCR; TCRdb stores just in-frame clones and leaves some out. The sample contains under 250,000 clones, about four fifths of which appear only once. The germline V gene encodes CDR1 SGHAT and CDR2 FQNNGV. V was shortened by 4 bases and J by 2 bases, with 14 bases between the two germline ends. This CDR3 is built from 15 residues. Study members were between about 18 and 100 years old and lived in 24 US regions. This clone was recorded only once. The rearrangement links TRBV11-2 to TRBJ1-2; no clear D. The specimen was PBMCs or T cells enriched from blood (not recorded which). This clonotype was obtained from a middle-aged woman who had been exposed to COVID-19. This chain's CDR3 is CASSSSLNTNYGYTF. The CDR3, as DNA: TGTGCCAGCAGCTCCAGTTTAAACACGAACTATGGCTACACCTTC.